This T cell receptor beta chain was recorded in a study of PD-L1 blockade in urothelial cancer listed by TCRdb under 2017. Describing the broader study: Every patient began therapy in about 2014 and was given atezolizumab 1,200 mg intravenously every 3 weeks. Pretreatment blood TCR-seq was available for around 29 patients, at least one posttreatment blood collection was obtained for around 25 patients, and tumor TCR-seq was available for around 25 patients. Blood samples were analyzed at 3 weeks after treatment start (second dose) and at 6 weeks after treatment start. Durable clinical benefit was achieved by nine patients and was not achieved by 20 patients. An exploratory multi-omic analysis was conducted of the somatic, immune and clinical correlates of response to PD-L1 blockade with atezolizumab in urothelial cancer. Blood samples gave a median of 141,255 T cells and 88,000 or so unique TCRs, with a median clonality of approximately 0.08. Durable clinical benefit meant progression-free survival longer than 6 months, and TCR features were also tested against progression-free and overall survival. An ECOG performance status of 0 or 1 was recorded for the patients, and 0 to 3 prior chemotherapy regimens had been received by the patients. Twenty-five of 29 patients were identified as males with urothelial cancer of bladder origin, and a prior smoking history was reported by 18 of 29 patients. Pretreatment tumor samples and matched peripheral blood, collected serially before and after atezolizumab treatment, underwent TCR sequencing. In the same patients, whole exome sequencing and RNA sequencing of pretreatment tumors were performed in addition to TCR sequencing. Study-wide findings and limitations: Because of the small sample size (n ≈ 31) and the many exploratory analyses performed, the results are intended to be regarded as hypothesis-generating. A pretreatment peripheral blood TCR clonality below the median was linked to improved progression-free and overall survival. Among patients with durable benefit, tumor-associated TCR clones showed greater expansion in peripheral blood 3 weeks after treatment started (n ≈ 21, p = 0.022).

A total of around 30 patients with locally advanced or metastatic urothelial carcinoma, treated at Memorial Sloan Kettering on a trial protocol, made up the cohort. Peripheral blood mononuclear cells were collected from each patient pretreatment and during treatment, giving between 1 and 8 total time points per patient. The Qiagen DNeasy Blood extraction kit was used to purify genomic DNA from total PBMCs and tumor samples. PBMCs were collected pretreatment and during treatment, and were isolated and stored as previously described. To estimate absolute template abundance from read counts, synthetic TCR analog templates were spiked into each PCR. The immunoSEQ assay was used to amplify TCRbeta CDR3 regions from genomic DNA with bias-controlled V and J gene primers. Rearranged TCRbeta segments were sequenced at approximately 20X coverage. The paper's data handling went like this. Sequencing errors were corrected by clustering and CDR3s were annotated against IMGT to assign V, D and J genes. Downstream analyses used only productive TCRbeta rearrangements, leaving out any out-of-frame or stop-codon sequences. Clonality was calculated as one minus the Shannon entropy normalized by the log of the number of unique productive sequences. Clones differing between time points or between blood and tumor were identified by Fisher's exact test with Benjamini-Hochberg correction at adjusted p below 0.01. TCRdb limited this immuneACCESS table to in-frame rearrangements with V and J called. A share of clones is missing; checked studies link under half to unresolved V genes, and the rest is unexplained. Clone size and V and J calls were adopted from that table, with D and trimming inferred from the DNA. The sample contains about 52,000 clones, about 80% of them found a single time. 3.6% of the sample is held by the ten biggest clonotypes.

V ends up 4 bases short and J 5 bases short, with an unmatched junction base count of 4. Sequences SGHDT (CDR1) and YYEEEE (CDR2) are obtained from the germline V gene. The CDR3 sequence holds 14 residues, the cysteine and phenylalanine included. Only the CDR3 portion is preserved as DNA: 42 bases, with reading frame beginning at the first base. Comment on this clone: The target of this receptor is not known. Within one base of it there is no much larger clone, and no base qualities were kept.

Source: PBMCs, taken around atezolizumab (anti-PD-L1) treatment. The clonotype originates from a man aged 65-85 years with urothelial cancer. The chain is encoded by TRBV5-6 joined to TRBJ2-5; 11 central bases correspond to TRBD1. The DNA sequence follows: TGTGCCAGCAGCCCGGACAGGGGGCCTGAGACCCAGTACTTC. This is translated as CASSPDRGPETQYF. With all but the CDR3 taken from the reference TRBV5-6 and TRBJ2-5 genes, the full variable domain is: DAGVTQSPTHLIKTRGQQVTLRCSPKSGHDTVSWYQQALGQGPQFIFQYYEEEERQRGNFPDRFSGHQFPNYSSELNVNALLLGDSALYLCASSPDRGPETQYFGPGTRLLVL.